The clone carrying this T cell receptor (beta chain) was observed once. These data are taken from a study of blood T cell repertoires in COVID-19. Turning to the study itself: Some COVID-19 samples were acute and others convalescent; all came from the United States, Italy and Spain. Sources were T cells, B-cell-depleted T cells, or PBMCs; the material itself was cDNA or gDNA.

Original data processing: Reference gene primer amplification gave nucleated cell count estimates. Assay used: immunoSEQ multiplex PCR; TCRdb lists only in-frame clones, some missing. The DNA gave D and trimming, while V, J and clone size come from that table. The data show over 85,000 clones, with approximately 90% seen just once and roughly 15% held by the top ten. CDR1 is SGDLS, CDR2 YYNGEE, per germline. This CDR3 region has 14 residues. Trimming at V came to 0 bases and at J to 2 bases, leaving 1 base not matched to a gene. The sequence derives from a human donor in a cohort sampled during active COVID-19. This chain links TRBV9 with TRBJ2-7; TRBD2 aligns across 8 bases. The sequenced sample consisted of peripheral blood. DNA of the CDR3: TGTGCCAGCAGCGTAGCGGGAGGGCCCTACGAGCAGTACTTC. Its protein is CASSVAGGPYEQYF.